These 26 T cell receptor beta chains originate from one sample sequenced in a study of cytomegalovirus exposure and HLA in healthy donors. The method was immunoSEQ multiplex PCR; TCRdb's version includes in-frame clones alone and lacks a portion of them. Found here are roughly 60,000 clones, roughly 94% of them singletons; the top ten hold 5.8%. Sequencing was done on a sample of PBMCs. These receptors all stem from a young woman in good health and CMV-seropositive.

This chain connects TRBV19 to TRBJ1-1; D perhaps matches TRBD1 (5 bases). CDR1 is LNHDA and CDR2 is SQIVND in the germline V gene (reference sequence). The CDR3 spans 12 residues. Trimming took 5 bases from V and 7 from J, leaving 11 bases between them. Here the CDR3 DNA reads TGTGCCAGTAGTTCCAGACAGATTGAAGCTTTCTTT. This codes for CASSSRQIEAFF.

The V call is TRBV30, the J call TRBJ2-1; 7 bases line up with TRBD2. J gave up 2 bases and V 3 bases, and 10 bases lay outside the gene matches. The CDR3 totals 16 residues. Germline CDR1 reads GTSNPN; CDR2 reads SVGIG (reference sequence). The CDR3 sequence is CAWRGVWSGTYNEQFF. The CDR3 nucleotides are TGTGCCTGGAGGGGGGTTTGGAGCGGGACCTACAATGAGCAGTTCTTC.

This clone has just one count. V usage is TRBV28 and J usage is TRBJ1-2; D gene uncertain. The V and J ends lost 7 bases and 8 bases respectively, with 14 bases between them. The V gene's germline CDR1 is MDHEN and CDR2 SYDVKM. The CDR3 has 12 amino acids. CDR3 amino acids: CASNDGPGGYTF. CDR3 bases: TGTGCCAGCAACGACGGGCCGGGAGGCTACACCTTC.

This sequence joins TRBV29-1 and TRBJ1-2; the match to TRBD1 covers 7 bases. Germline assignment: CDR1 SQVTM and CDR2 ANQGSEA. Losses at the gene ends were 7 bases for V and 8 bases for J; bases not matched to a gene: 7. The CDR3 has 11 residues. CDR3 region: CSDCRGIGYTF. The CDR3 DNA reads as TGCAGCGATTGCAGGGGGATCGGCTACACCTTC.

This clone occurred once. The chain couples TRBV6-1 to TRBJ2-7, with a tentative D call TRBD2 (6 bases). This CDR3 is built from 13 residues. The germline V gene has CDR1 MNHNS and CDR2 SASEGT. Trimming pared 7 bases from V and 4 bases from J, leaving 14 bases between. The CDR3 DNA follows: TGTGCCAGCATGGTGACTAGATATTACGAGCAGTACTTC. Translating gives CASMVTRYYEQYF.

The chain uses TRBV4-1 and TRBJ1-4; D may be TRBD1 (5 bases). CDR3 size: 14 residues. Germline values: CDR1 MGHRA, CDR2 YSYEKL. V was trimmed by 0 bases and J by 5 bases, leaving 7 bases between them. The CDR3 loop reads CASSQDRVNEKLFF. The CDR3 DNA is TGCGCCAGCAGCCAAGACAGGGTAAATGAAAAACTGTTTTTT.

V is TRBV7-2 and J is TRBJ2-3; 13 bases match TRBD2. V lost 5 bases to trimming and J lost 5 bases; unmatched junction nucleotides: 7. The CDR3 length is 16 residues. Germline loops: CDR1 SGHTA, CDR2 FQGNSA. The chain's CDR3 is CASSRQLAGGRDTQYF. In DNA form, the CDR3 reads TGTGCCAGCAGCCGACAACTAGCGGGGGGGCGAGATACGCAGTATTTT.

The J gene is TRBJ1-5, the V gene TRBV5-4, with D possibly TRBD1 on 5 matching bases. V lost 0 bases and J lost 5, with 12 bases in between. CDR1 and CDR2 from the germline V gene are SGHNT and YYREEE (reference sequence). The CDR3 is 15 residues long. Here the CDR3 reads CASSLGRGLDQPQHF. The CDR3 bases are TGTGCCAGCAGCTTGGGGAGGGGACTCGATCAGCCCCAGCATTTT. The full variable domain, rest sourced from reference TRBV5-4 and TRBJ1-5, is ETGVTQSPTHLIKTRGQQVTLRCSSQSGHNTVSWYQQALGQGPQFIFQYYREEENGRGNFPPRFSGLQFPNYSSELNVNALELDDSALYLCASSLGRGLDQPQHFGDGTRLSIL.

The chain carries TRBV10-1 and TRBJ2-1; a possible D gene is TRBD2 (5 bases). CDR1 is WNHNN, CDR2 SYGVQD, per germline (reference sequence). CDR3 size: 14 residues. Trimming took off 0 bases at V and 8 bases at J, with 11 bases between the two ends. The CDR3 protein is CASSESRVLDEQFF. The CDR3 DNA reads as TGCGCCAGCAGTGAGTCGCGGGTTCTCGATGAGCAGTTCTTC.

The chain links TRBV27 to TRBJ1-1; weak D call: TRBD1 (6 bases). This CDR3 region has 14 residues. Trimming left V 3 bases short and J 2 bases short, with 10 bases between. From germline, CDR1 is MNHEY and CDR2 SMNVEV (reference sequence). CDR3 DNA sequence: TGTGCCAGCAGTTTCACGGACAGCAACACTGAAGCTTTCTTT. This translates into CASSFTDSNTEAFF.

V usage is TRBV9 and J usage is TRBJ2-1; tentative D call: TRBD1 (5 bases). V was pared by 0 bases and J by 7 bases, with 11 bases between. Germline V lookup: CDR1 SGDLS, CDR2 YYNGEE. This CDR3 contains 14 residues. DNA for the CDR3: TGTGCCAGCAGCGTAGAGGGGTTAAAAAATGAGCAGTTCTTC. Protein product: CASSVEGLKNEQFF.

This chain connects TRBV11-2 to TRBJ1-2; the match to TRBD1 covers 10 bases. Germline trimming cut 1 base from V and 8 bases from J; bases unmatched to any gene: 4. In germline, CDR1 is SGHAT, CDR2 FQNNGV. The CDR3 has 14 amino acids. CDR3 sequence reads: CASSLGTGGEGYTF. CDR3 bases: TGTGCCAGCAGCTTAGGGACAGGGGGAGAGGGCTACACCTTC.

The chain combines TRBV27 with TRBJ2-1; 14 positions match TRBD2. V was clipped by 5 bases and J by 10 bases; unmatched bases: 7. The germline gives CDR1 MNHEY, CDR2 SMNVEV (reference sequence). CDR3 length: 15 amino acids. Written as DNA, the CDR3 is TGTGCCAGCAGTCCTGGGACTAGCGGGGGTTGGGAGCAGTTCTTC. Encoded protein: CASSPGTSGGWEQFF.

The chain couples TRBV5-1 to TRBJ1-4; a weak D match, TRBD1 (6 bases). Per germline, CDR1 SGHRS and CDR2 YFSETQ. The CDR3 spans 15 residues. The V and J ends lost 6 bases and 5 bases respectively, with 17 bases between them. The DNA for the CDR3 is TGCGCCAGCACCATTGGGGGGGCGCGGAATGAAAAACTGTTTTTT. Its protein product is CASTIGGARNEKLFF.

This chain uses TRBV27 with TRBJ2-1; 14 nucleotides align to TRBD2. The CDR3 is made up of 17 amino acids. V shed 5 bases, J shed 5 bases, and the junction held 8 bases outside the gene matches. CDR1 is MNHEY and CDR2 is SMNVEV in the germline V gene (reference sequence). DNA for the CDR3: TGTGCCAGCAGTATACGACTAGCGGGAGGGTTCCACAATGAGCAGTTCTTC. Amino acid sequence: CASSIRLAGGFHNEQFF.

The chain has TRBV14 and TRBJ1-2; 9 positions match TRBD1. Germline CDR1 and CDR2: SGHDN and FVKESK. The CDR3 extends over 15 amino acids. Losses at the gene ends were 3 bases for V and 7 bases for J; bases not matched to a gene: 9. CDR3 nucleotide sequence: TGTGCCAGCAGCCACGGCCGGGACAGGGTGTTTGGCTACACCTTC. Translating gives CASSHGRDRVFGYTF.

The J gene is TRBJ2-5, the V gene TRBV11-2, with D tentatively TRBD1 (6 bases). The CDR3 length is 15 residues. V lost 4 bases, J lost 5 bases, and 17 bases lay in between. CDR1 is SGHAT and CDR2 is FQNNGV in the germline V gene. DNA of the CDR3: TGTGCCAGCAGCTCAATGACAGGCAGGCTGGAGACCCAGTACTTC. Protein product: CASSSMTGRLETQYF.

The chain has TRBV5-4 and TRBJ1-4, with 9 bases matching TRBD1. The CDR3 covers 14 residues. Germline V gene lookup returns CDR1 SGHNT and CDR2 YYREEE (reference sequence). The V segment lost 2 bases and the J segment 8 bases; nucleotides outside the gene matches: 4. The DNA for the CDR3 is TGTGCCAGCAGCTTCACAGGGGGCAGAGAAAAACTGTTTTTT. Translating gives CASSFTGGREKLFF.

The CDR3 here is CASSAGQGRPYEQYF. The CDR3, as DNA: TGTGCCAGCAGTGCGGGACAGGGTCGTCCCTACGAGCAGTACTTC. The chain carries TRBV2 and TRBJ2-7; 9 bases are shared with TRBD1. The germline CDR1 and CDR2 sequences are SNHLY and FYNNEI. The V and J ends lost 4 bases and 2 bases, in that order; junction bases with no gene match: 6. The CDR3 is made up of 15 amino acids.

The genes are TRBV28 and TRBJ2-5; 7 positions agree with TRBD1. The germline CDR1 and CDR2 sequences are MDHEN and SYDVKM. The length of the CDR3 is 14 residues. The ends lost 3 bases at V and 2 bases at J; junction bases unmatched: 3. The CDR3 DNA reads as TGTGCCAGCAGTTTCGACAGGGAGCAAGAGACCCAGTACTTC. Translated: CASSFDREQETQYF.

The chain links TRBV19 to TRBJ2-3, with D perhaps matching TRBD2 (7 bases). V lost 3 bases and J 2 bases, leaving 15 bases between the germline ends. The CDR3 loop spans 16 amino acids. Germline loops: CDR1 LNHDA, CDR2 SQIVND (reference sequence). The CDR3 protein is CASSIHRGATTDTQYF. The CDR3 DNA reads as TGTGCCAGTAGTATTCATCGGGGGGCCACCACAGATACGCAGTATTTT.

This rearrangement joins TRBV11-2 to TRBJ1-2, with D perhaps matching TRBD1 (5 bases). The V and J ends lost 2 bases and 8 bases respectively, with 12 bases between them. In germline, CDR1 is SGHAT, CDR2 FQNNGV. This CDR3 is 13 amino acids long. CDR3 DNA: TGTGCCAGCAGCTTACAGGGCCCGAGGGGCTACACCTTC. It yields the protein CASSLQGPRGYTF.

The chain links TRBV7-3 to TRBJ2-7, with D possibly being TRBD2 (5 bases). From germline, CDR1 is SGHTA and CDR2 FQGTGA. Trimming took 1 base from V and 6 from J, leaving 25 bases between them. The CDR3 consists of 18 residues. CDR3 region: CASSLSRGSVATPSEQYF. The CDR3, as DNA: TGTGCCAGCAGCTTAAGCCGCGGTTCTGTAGCGACCCCATCCGAGCAGTACTTC.

This clone was recorded once. V usage is TRBV5-1 and J usage is TRBJ2-7; 9 bases fit TRBD1. This CDR3 has 12 residues. Germline V lookup: CDR1 SGHRS, CDR2 YFSETQ. V was clipped by 3 bases and J by 6 bases; unmatched bases: 1. CDR3 nucleotides: TGCGCCAGCAGCTCGACAGGGGGCGAGCAGTACTTC. It encodes CASSSTGGEQYF.

The chain combines TRBV19 with TRBJ1-4; maybe TRBD1 (5 bases). Germline V gene lookup returns CDR1 LNHDA and CDR2 SQIVND (reference sequence). The V end lost 1 base, the J end lost 7 bases, and 13 bases lay between the germline ends. CDR3 length equals 15 residues. CDR3 sequence reads: CASSIVALGGEKLFF. The CDR3, as DNA: TGTGCCAGTAGTATAGTGGCCCTCGGGGGTGAAAAACTGTTTTTT.

This clone was counted a few times. The rearrangement joins TRBV6-5 to TRBJ1-6, with D unresolved. CDR1 and CDR2 from the germline V gene are MNHEY and SVGAGI. The CDR3 runs 13 residues. V was cut by 4 bases and J by 10 bases, with 11 bases left in between. In nucleotides, the CDR3 is TGTGCCAGCAGTTTGGAGGGCTGGTCACCCCTCCACTTT. It encodes CASSLEGWSPLHF.